This T cell receptor (beta chain) was observed in a study of blood T cell repertoires in COVID-19. Here immunoSEQ multiplex PCR was the method, and the copy in TCRdb shows in-frame clones only, minus some. This table holds more than 130,000 clones, less than 85% found once. This clone came up once. CDR3 length: 18 residues. Per germline, CDR1 MGHRA and CDR2 YSYEKL. V lost 0 bases to trimming and J lost 0 bases; unmatched junction nucleotides: 7. The sample was peripheral blood. The genes are TRBV4-1 and TRBJ2-1, with 8 bases that match TRBD1. The clonotype was recovered from a human donor in a cohort sampled during active COVID-19. The CDR3 region has the DNA TGCGCCAGCAGCCAAGAAACGGGACAGGTCAGCTCCTACAATGAGCAGTTCTTC. Protein sequence: CASSQETGQVSSYNEQFF.